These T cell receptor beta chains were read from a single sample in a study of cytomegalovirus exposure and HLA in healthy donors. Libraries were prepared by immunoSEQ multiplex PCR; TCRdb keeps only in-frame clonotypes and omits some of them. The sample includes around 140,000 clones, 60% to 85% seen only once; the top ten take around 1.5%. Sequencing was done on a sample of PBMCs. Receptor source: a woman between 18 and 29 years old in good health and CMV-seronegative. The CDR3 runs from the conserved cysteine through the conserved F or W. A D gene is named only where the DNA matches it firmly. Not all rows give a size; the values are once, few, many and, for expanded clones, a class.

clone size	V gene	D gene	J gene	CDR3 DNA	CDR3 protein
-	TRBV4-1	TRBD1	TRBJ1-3	TGCGCCAGCAGCGACCGACAGGGGCCTTCGAGAAACACCATATATTTT	CASSDRQGPSRNTIYF
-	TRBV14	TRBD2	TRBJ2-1	TGTGCCAGCAGCCAACTAAGCGGGAGAGGTCCCTCGAATGAGCAGTTCTTC	CASSQLSGRGPSNEQFF
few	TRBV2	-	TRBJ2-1	TGTGCCAGCAGGGTCTATTCCTTGCGCGATGAGCAGTTCTTC	CASRVYSLRDEQFF
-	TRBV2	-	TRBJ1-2	TGTGCCAGCATGGCGAGGCAGGGCCACTATGGCTACACCTTC	CASMARQGHYGYTF
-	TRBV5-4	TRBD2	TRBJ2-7	TGTGCCAGCAGCTTACAAGCGGGAGGAGAAGGGTACGAGCAGTACTTC	CASSLQAGGEGYEQYF
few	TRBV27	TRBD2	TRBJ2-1	TGTGCCAGCAGTTTAGGGACTAGCAGTAATGAGCAGTTCTTC	CASSLGTSSNEQFF
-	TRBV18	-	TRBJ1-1	TGTGCCAGCTCACTGGGGGCGACCACTGAAGCTTTCTTT	CASSLGATTEAFF
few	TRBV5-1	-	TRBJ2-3	TGCGCCAGCAGCTTGCGGCAGGATCGCACAGATACGCAGTATTTT	CASSLRQDRTDTQYF
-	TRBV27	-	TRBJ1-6	TGTGCCAGCAGTCTAGACCTGACGGGCGGGTCACCCCTCCACTTT	CASSLDLTGGSPLHF
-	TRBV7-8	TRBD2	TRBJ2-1	TGTGCCAGCAGGCCAATAGGACGGGGAGGGCTCGGTGAGCAGTTCTTC	CASRPIGRGGLGEQFF
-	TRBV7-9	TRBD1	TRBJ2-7	TGTGCCAGCAGCCCGACAGGGCGCCGCACCTACGAGCAGTACTTC	CASSPTGRRTYEQYF
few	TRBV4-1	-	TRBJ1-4	TGCGCCAGCAGCCTGCCTCGGGAAAAACTGTTTTTT	CASSLPREKLFF
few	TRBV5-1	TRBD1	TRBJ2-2	TGCGCCAGCAGCCATACAGGGGTAGCCGGGGAGCTGTTTTTT	CASSHTGVAGELFF
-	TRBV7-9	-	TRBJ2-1	TGTGCCAGCAGCTTAGCCCCTGGGGGGTCAACCTACAATGAGCAGTTCTTC	CASSLAPGGSTYNEQFF
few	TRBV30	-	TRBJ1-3	TGTGCCTGGAGTGTAGGAGGGGCTGGAAACACCATATATTTT	CAWSVGGAGNTIYF
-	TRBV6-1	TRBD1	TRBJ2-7	TGTGCCAGCAGCTCAGGGGGCCTAAACTACGAGCAGTACTTC	CASSSGGLNYEQYF
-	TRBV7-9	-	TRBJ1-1	TGTGCCAGCAGCTTAGTAGGGGGAGGGGACACTGAAGCTTTCTTT	CASSLVGGGDTEAFF
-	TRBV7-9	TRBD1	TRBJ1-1	TGTTCCAGCAGCCCCAGGGGGACCGAAGCTTTCTTT	CSSSPRGTEAFF
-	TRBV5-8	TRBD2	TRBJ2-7	TGTGCCAGCAGCCCAACCCTAGGGACTAGCGGGAGAATCGAGCAGTACTTC	CASSPTLGTSGRIEQYF
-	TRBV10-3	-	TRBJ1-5	TGTGCCATCAGTGAGTGGGGAGTGGTGGGACAGCCCCAGCATTTT	CAISEWGVVGQPQHF
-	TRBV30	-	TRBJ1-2	TGTGCCTGGAGTGGGAGGGCCACGAGCTATGGCCACACCTTC	CAWSGRATSYGHTF
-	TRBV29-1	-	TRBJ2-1	TGCAGCGGTAGGGATTCAGGGTTTCACAATGAGCAGTTCTTC	CSGRDSGFHNEQFF
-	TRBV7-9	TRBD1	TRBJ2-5	TGTTCCAGCCTAGGGGGCGCTTCGGGCGAGACCCAGTACTTC	CSSLGGASGETQYF
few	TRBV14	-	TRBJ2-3	TGTGCCAGCAGCCAAGAGGAGACCCCTCGGTATTTT	CASSQEETPRYF
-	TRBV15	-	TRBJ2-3	TGTGCCACCTCAGCGGGTCCGCCCTCGTTGACAGATACGCAGTATTTT	CATSAGPPSLTDTQYF
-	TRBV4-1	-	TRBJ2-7	TGCGCCAGCAGCCAAGATGTGGCGGGACCTCTCACCACACCTTACTTC	CASSQDVAGPLTTPYF
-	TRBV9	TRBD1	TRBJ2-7	TGTGCCAGCAGCCCCCGGACAGGGGTCGACGAGCAGTACTTC	CASSPRTGVDEQYF
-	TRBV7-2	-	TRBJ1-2	TGTGCCAGCAGCATCCAACGAGCGAACTTTTATGGCTACACCTTC	CASSIQRANFYGYTF
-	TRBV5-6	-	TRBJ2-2	TGTGCCAGCAGCTTGGTTGGGGGACTCACCGGGGAGCTGTTTTTT	CASSLVGGLTGELFF
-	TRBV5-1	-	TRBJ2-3	TGCGCCAGCAGCTCGGGGGAGGTGCAGTATTTT	CASSSGEVQYF
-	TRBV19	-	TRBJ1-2	TGTGCCAGTAGCCCCGGGACACCCCGAAGCTACACCTTC	CASSPGTPRSYTF
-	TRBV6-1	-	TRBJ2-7	TGTGCCAGCAGTCCCGGACAGCCGTCTACCTACGAGCAGTACTTC	CASSPGQPSTYEQYF
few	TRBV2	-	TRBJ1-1	TGTGCCAGCAGTGCGGACACTTTGAACACTGAAGCTTTCTTT	CASSADTLNTEAFF
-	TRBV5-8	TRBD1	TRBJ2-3	TGTGCCAGCAGCTTGGAAGGGGGCGCAACAGATACGCAGTATTTT	CASSLEGGATDTQYF
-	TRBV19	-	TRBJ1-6	TGTGCCACGGCTAGCGGGGTGGATTCACCCCTCCACTTT	CATASGVDSPLHF
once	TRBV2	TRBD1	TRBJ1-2	TGTGCCAGCAGTGCGGGACAGCTTGGCGGCTACACCTTC	CASSAGQLGGYTF
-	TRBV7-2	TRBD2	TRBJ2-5	TGTGCCAGCAGCTTTTCAACGGGACTAGTGAAGACCCAGTACTTC	CASSFSTGLVKTQYF
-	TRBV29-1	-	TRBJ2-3	TGCAGCGTTGGACAGCCCACAGATACGCAGTATTTT	CSVGQPTDTQYF
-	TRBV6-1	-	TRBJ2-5	TGTGCCAGCAGTGAGAGGTGGGGAGGGGGAGAGACCCAGTACTTC	CASSERWGGGETQYF
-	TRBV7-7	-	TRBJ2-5	TGTGCCAGCAGCTGGGCTTTGGGACAACAAGAGACCCAGTACTTC	CASSWALGQQETQYF
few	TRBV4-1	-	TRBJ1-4	TGCGCCAGCAGCCAAGATGCCCTCATTTTGACGGGGAATGAAAAACTGTTTTTT	CASSQDALILTGNEKLFF
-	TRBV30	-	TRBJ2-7	TGTGCCTGGACGAAGGGGAACGACGAGCAGTACTTC	CAWTKGNDEQYF
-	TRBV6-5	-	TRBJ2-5	TGTGCCAGCAGTCCCCCCAAAGAGTACCAAGAGACCCAGTACTTC	CASSPPKEYQETQYF
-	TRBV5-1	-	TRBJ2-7	TGCGCCAGCAGCTTTGGGGCCACCACCTTCTACGAGCAGTACTTC	CASSFGATTFYEQYF
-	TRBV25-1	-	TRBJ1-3	TGTGCCAGCAGTCGAGGGCCGGCGGGATCTGGAAACACCATATATTTT	CASSRGPAGSGNTIYF
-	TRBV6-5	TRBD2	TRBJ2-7	TGTGCCAGCAGCTGGACTAGCGGCTCCTACGAGCAGTACTTC	CASSWTSGSYEQYF
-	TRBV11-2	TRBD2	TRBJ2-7	TGTGCCAGCAGCATCGAGGCCTCCGGGACTAGCGGGAGCTCCTACGAGCAGTACTTC	CASSIEASGTSGSSYEQYF
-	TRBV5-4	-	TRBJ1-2	TGTGCCAGCAGCTTGGCGGGAGGGGGTTATGGCTACACCTTC	CASSLAGGGYGYTF
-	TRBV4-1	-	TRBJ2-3	TGCGCCAGCAGCCAAGATCCCCAAACAGATACGCAGTATTTT	CASSQDPQTDTQYF
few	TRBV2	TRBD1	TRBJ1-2	TGTGCCAGCAGTGGGGACAGGCCCCAGGGGTACACCTTC	CASSGDRPQGYTF
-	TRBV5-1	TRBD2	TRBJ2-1	TGCGCCAGCTCCACGGCCGGGACTAGGGGGAATGAGCAGTTCTTC	CASSTAGTRGNEQFF
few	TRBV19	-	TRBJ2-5	TGTGCCAGTAGTAGACTAGGAGCATCAGAGACCCAGTACTTC	CASSRLGASETQYF
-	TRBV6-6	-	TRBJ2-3	TGTGCCAGCAGAGGAGGAGGAAGCACAGATACGCAGTATTTT	CASRGGGSTDTQYF
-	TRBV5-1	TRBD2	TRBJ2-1	TGCGCCAGCAGCTTGCTAGCGGGAGGGAATGAGCAGTTCTTC	CASSLLAGGNEQFF
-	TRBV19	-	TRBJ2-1	TGTGCCAGTAGTATCCAGGACGGGAGCTATGAGCAGTTCTTC	CASSIQDGSYEQFF